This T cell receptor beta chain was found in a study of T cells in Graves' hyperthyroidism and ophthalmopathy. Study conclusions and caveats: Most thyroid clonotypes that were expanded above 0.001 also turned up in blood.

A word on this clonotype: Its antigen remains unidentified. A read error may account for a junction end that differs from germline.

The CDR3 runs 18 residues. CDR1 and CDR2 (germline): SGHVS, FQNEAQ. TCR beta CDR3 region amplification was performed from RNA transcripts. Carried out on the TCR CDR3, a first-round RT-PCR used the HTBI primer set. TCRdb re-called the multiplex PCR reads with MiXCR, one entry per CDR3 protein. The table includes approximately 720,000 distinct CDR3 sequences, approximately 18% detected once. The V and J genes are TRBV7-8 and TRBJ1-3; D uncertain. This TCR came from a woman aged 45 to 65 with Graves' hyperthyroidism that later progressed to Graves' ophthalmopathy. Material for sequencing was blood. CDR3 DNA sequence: TGTGCCAGCAGCTTAGAAACGTTGAGCTCCTCAAGTGGAAACACCATGTATTTT. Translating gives CASSLETLSSSSGNTMYF.